The 29 T cell receptor beta chains below all came from one sample that was sequenced in a study of blood T cells in healthy people across ages. Next came a second PCR, run for about 7 to 12 cycles, which used a sample-barcoded 5' primer along with a J-beta primer mix. TCRdb re-analysed the 5' RACE reads in MiXCR, keeping a single row per CDR3 protein. The table shows roughly 1,000,000 distinct CDR3 sequences, with about 25% occurring only once. This sample was also put to use in a study of T cells of mothers and their children.

The source material was blood. The receptors derive from a girl aged 2 to 10 in good health.

This clonotype was counted a single time. The genes are TRBV4-2 and TRBJ2-1; D ambiguous. V was clipped by 3 bases and J by 0 bases, with 15 bases between them. From germline, CDR1 is LGHNA and CDR2 YNFKEQ. This CDR3 has 17 amino acids. CDR3 in amino acids: CASSQVPRETSYNEQFF. For the CDR3, the DNA is TGTGCCAGCAGCCAGGTTCCGCGTGAGACCTCCTACAATGAGCAGTTCTTC.

Remarks on this clonotype: The junction and the germline gene differ at one end; a read error may be behind it. CDR3 in amino acids: CGASGPTGAKNIQYF. CDR3 nucleotide sequence: TGCGGTGCTAGTGGGCCGACGGGTGCCAAAAACATTCAGTACTTC. The chain has TRBV20-1 and TRBJ2-4; D is unclear. The CDR3 length is 15 residues. Germline V gene sequence: CDR1 DFQATT, CDR2 SNEGSKA (reference sequence).

The V call is TRBV14, the J call TRBJ2-5; 7 bases line up with TRBD1. Judging by the DNA end, TRBJ2-7 fits better; the J call may be wrong. The CDR3 consists of 14 residues. The germline gives CDR1 SGHDN, CDR2 FVKESK. The CDR3 coding sequence is TGTGCCAGCAGCCAACCGGGACAGACATACGAGCAGTACTTC. Translating it yields CASSQPGQTYEQYF.

The rearrangement uses TRBV12-3 or TRBV12-4 and TRBJ1-1; D perhaps matches TRBD1 (6 bases). The CDR3 is made up of 18 amino acids. V lost 8 bases to trimming and J lost 0 bases, with 25 bases between them. The CDR3 protein is CASPGPNVIRGLNTEAFF. The CDR3, as DNA: TGTGCCAGCCCCGGACCAAACGTTATCAGGGGACTGAACACTGAAGCTTTCTTT.

The chain carries TRBV29-1 and TRBJ2-5; possibly TRBD2 for D (5 bases). CDR1 and CDR2 from the germline V gene are SQVTM and ANQGSEA. V lost 4 bases, J lost 5 bases, and 8 bases lay in between. The CDR3 runs to 11 residues. The CDR3 spells CSVAPGETQYF. CDR3 DNA sequence: TGCAGCGTTGCCCCGGGGGAGACCCAGTACTTC.

V and J are TRBV6-6 and TRBJ2-4; D gene ambiguous. CDR1 and CDR2 (germline): MNHNY, SVGAGI (reference sequence). V was trimmed by 3 bases and J by 14 bases, leaving 17 bases between them. The CDR3 runs 13 residues. DNA for the CDR3: TGTGCCAGCAGTTATACTGAGTATCTCGGAGAGTACTTC. It specifies CASSYTEYLGEYF.

For the CDR3, the DNA is TGTGCCAGCAGTTACTCTCTTGACAGATCCATTCAGTACTTC. Amino acids: CASSYSLDRSIQYF. The chain carries TRBV6-5 and TRBJ2-4; TRBD1 is a possible D gene (5 bases). Trimming cost V 0 bases and J 9 bases, with 12 bases left between them. This CDR3 has 14 amino acids. The germline gives CDR1 MNHEY, CDR2 SVGAGI.

V usage is TRBV9 and J usage is TRBJ2-1; 11 bases align to TRBD2. Losses at the gene ends were 2 bases for V and 7 bases for J; bases not matched to a gene: 8. This CDR3 region has 16 residues. Germline V gene lookup returns CDR1 SGDLS and CDR2 YYNGEE. The CDR3 loop is CASSVPKTSGNNEQFF. Here the CDR3 DNA reads TGTGCCAGCAGCGTCCCTAAGACTAGCGGGAATAATGAGCAGTTCTTC.

This clonotype was seen only a few times. This rearrangement joins TRBV5-1 to TRBJ2-5, with D unclear. CDR3 length equals 15 residues. Between the trimmed V and J ends, which lost 5 bases and 0 bases, there was a span of 14 bases. Germline loops: CDR1 SGHRS, CDR2 YFSETQ. Here the CDR3 reads CASRENQAHQETQYF. The DNA for the CDR3 is TGCGCCAGCAGGGAAAACCAAGCGCACCAAGAGACCCAGTACTTC.

This clonotype appeared a few times. The chain is built from TRBV6-5 and TRBJ2-3; D is unclear. The CDR3 covers 13 residues. The germline gives CDR1 MNHEY, CDR2 SVGAGI. Between the trimmed V and J ends, which lost 1 base and 4 bases, there was a span of 6 bases. Written as DNA, the CDR3 is TGTGCCAGCAGTTACTACAATTCAGATACGCAGTATTTT. Residues: CASSYYNSDTQYF.

V usage is TRBV24-1 and J usage is TRBJ1-2, with TRBD1 identical over 7 bases. J lost 6 bases, V lost 8 bases, and 8 bases had no gene match. The length of the CDR3 is 13 residues. Germline V gives CDR1 KGHDR, CDR2 SFDVKD. Here the CDR3 DNA reads TGTGCCACCAACGACAGGGTTGGGAATGGCTACACCTTC. It encodes CATNDRVGNGYTF.

This clonotype appeared a few times. One end of the junction varies from germline; a read error may be responsible. This chain links TRBV20-1 with TRBJ2-1; D uncertain. The CDR3 length is 16 residues. Germline CDR1 is DFQATT and CDR2 is SNEGSKA (reference sequence). CDR3 bases: TGCAGTGCTCCTGCTGACGGCCTAAGCTCCTACAATGGGCAGTTCTTC. It translates to CSAPADGLSSYNGQFF.

In its sample, this clonotype was seen a few times. The genes are TRBV20-1 and TRBJ2-7, with 15 bases lining up with TRBD2. The CDR3 is made up of 17 amino acids. In germline, CDR1 is DFQATT, CDR2 SNEGSKA (reference sequence). The trim removed 3 bases at V and 5 bases at J, leaving 11 bases unmatched. DNA for the CDR3: TGCAGTGCTAGCCCGGGGGGACTAGCGGGGGGTTGGAACGAGCAGTACTTC. It is translated as CSASPGGLAGGWNEQYF.

This clonotype has only a few counts. The chain joins TRBV29-1 to TRBJ2-5, with TRBD1 matching over 10 bases. CDR1 SQVTM and CDR2 ANQGSEA come from the germline V gene. The V and J ends lost 7 bases and 3 bases, in that order; junction bases with no gene match: 11. The CDR3 spans 15 residues. CDR3 nucleotides: TGCAGCGGAAACGACCGGGACAGGGGAGAAGAGACCCAGTACTTC. Its translation is CSGNDRDRGEETQYF.

This clonotype has only a few counts. This rearrangement joins TRBV5-1 to TRBJ2-7; TRBD1 matches 9 bases. The CDR3 has 14 residues. Trimming at V came to 2 bases and at J to 3 bases, leaving 3 bases not matched to a gene. Germline CDR1 is SGHRS and CDR2 is YFSETQ. The CDR3 nucleotides read TGCGCCAGCAGCTTACCGGGACAGGGCTACGAGCAGTACTTC. Protein sequence: CASSLPGQGYEQYF.

The chain links TRBV12-3 or TRBV12-4 to TRBJ1-1; D is uncertain. The CDR3 has 12 amino acids. The germline V and J ends were trimmed by 3 bases and 6 bases, with 8 bases remaining between them. The DNA for the CDR3 is TGTGCCAGCAGTTTTGGTGACGCTGAAGCTTTCTTT. It yields the protein CASSFGDAEAFF.

This clonotype was seen a few times. The chain recombines TRBV28 with TRBJ2-5; 9 bases match TRBD2. Per the germline V gene, CDR1 is MDHEN and CDR2 is SYDVKM. V was pared by 4 bases and J by 5 bases, with 14 bases of the junction left unmatched. This CDR3 is 17 amino acids long. The CDR3 bases are TGTGCCAGCAGTTATTCGCGGCGACTAGCGGATCGGGAGACCCAGTACTTC. Amino acids: CASSYSRRLADRETQYF.

V usage is TRBV7-9 and J usage is TRBJ2-3, with 7 bases lining up with TRBD1. This CDR3 contains 17 residues. V shed 5 bases and J 6 bases; nucleotides not matched to a gene: 17. Germline V gives CDR1 SEHNR, CDR2 FQNEAQ (reference sequence). The CDR3 bases are TGTGCCAGCAGCAGGGGGACAGAAGTGGGTTTGGACGATACGCAGTATTTT. This codes for CASSRGTEVGLDDTQYF.

The rearrangement joins TRBV28 to TRBJ2-5; D is possibly TRBD1 (6 bases). The CDR3 totals 14 residues. V was shortened by 6 bases and J by 5 bases, with 16 bases between the two germline ends. The V gene's germline CDR1 is MDHEN and CDR2 SYDVKM. CDR3 region: CASRRRTRGETQYF. CDR3 coding DNA: TGTGCCAGCAGGAGGAGGACAAGGGGGGAGACCCAGTACTTC.

Details on this clonotype: The junction does not match germline at one end; this may be a read error. The rearrangement uses TRBV20-1 and TRBJ2-5, with a possible D match to TRBD1 (5 bases). Germline-derived CDR1 and CDR2 are DFQATT and SNEGSKA (reference sequence). The CDR3 loop spans 15 amino acids. The CDR3 sequence: CSAGLRGPAQATQYF. The CDR3 bases are TGCAGTGCTGGATTAAGGGGCCCCGCTCAAGCGACCCAGTACTTC.

V is TRBV6-6 and J is TRBJ2-7; TRBD1 agrees at 8 bases. V was clipped by 7 bases and J by 0 bases; unmatched bases: 2. CDR1 MNHNY and CDR2 SVGAGI come from the germline V gene (reference sequence). The CDR3 loop spans 13 amino acids. CDR3 protein: CASIGTGSYEQYF. The CDR3 DNA is TGTGCCAGCATTGGGACAGGCTCCTACGAGCAGTACTTC.

The chain recombines TRBV7-3 with TRBJ2-1; maybe TRBD1 (5 bases). Looked up from germline, CDR1 is SGHTA and CDR2 is FQGTGA. This CDR3 is built from 13 residues. V lost 6 bases to trimming and J lost 6 bases, with 12 bases between them. In DNA, the CDR3 is TGTGCCAGCAGTTCGCAGGGTTCCAATGAGCAGTTCTTC. It specifies CASSSQGSNEQFF.

This chain joins TRBV9 and TRBJ2-1, with D tentatively TRBD2 (6 bases). Between the trimmed V and J ends, which lost 3 bases and 6 bases, there was a span of 13 bases. Germline CDR1 and CDR2: SGDLS and YYNGEE. There are 14 residues in the CDR3. CDR3 nucleotide sequence: TGTGCCAGCAGCGCTGGGGGACTTCTCAATGAGCAGTTCTTC. This codes for CASSAGGLLNEQFF. The full variable domain, with the rest looked up from reference TRBV9 and TRBJ2-1, is DSGVTQTPKHLITATGQRVTLRCSPRSGDLSVYWYQQSLDQGLQFLIQYYNGEERAKGNILERFSAQQFPDLHSELNLSSLELGDSALYFCASSAGGLLNEQFFGPGTRLTVL.

The rearrangement links TRBV20-1 to TRBJ2-5, with D perhaps assigned TRBD1 or TRBD2 (5 bases each). Germline-derived CDR1 and CDR2 are DFQATT and SNEGSKA (reference sequence). The CDR3 length is 15 residues. V lost 0 bases, J lost 5 bases, and 16 bases lay in between. The CDR3 spells CSARDGWDAEETQYF. For the CDR3, the DNA is TGCAGTGCTAGAGATGGGTGGGACGCGGAGGAGACCCAGTACTTC.

This clonotype has a handful of counts. The V call is TRBV28, the J call TRBJ1-5; D unclear. V was cut by 6 bases and J by 5 bases, with 5 bases left in between. CDR3 length equals 11 residues. The germline V gene has CDR1 MDHEN and CDR2 SYDVKM. The CDR3 region has the DNA TGTGCCAGCAGGAGGGATCAGCCCCAGCATTTT. Translation: CASRRDQPQHF.

This sequence joins TRBV6-5 and TRBJ2-5; perhaps TRBD2 as D (5 bases). This CDR3 region has 13 residues. Germline-derived CDR1 and CDR2 are MNHEY and SVGAGI. The V and J ends lost 2 bases and 3 bases respectively, with 7 bases between them. The CDR3 protein is CASSYMGEETQYF. Here the CDR3 DNA reads TGTGCCAGCAGTTACATGGGAGAAGAGACCCAGTACTTC.

The chain has TRBV7-2 and TRBJ2-7; TRBD2 matches 10 bases. The germline CDR1 and CDR2 sequences are SGHTA and FQGNSA. V was pared by 3 bases and J by 5 bases, with 10 bases of the junction left unmatched. CDR3 length: 16 amino acids. The CDR3, as DNA: TGTGCCAGCAGCTTGAAACTAGCGGGAAAAGCCCACGAGCAGTACTTC. It encodes CASSLKLAGKAHEQYF.

The chain recombines TRBV5-4 with TRBJ2-5; a weak D match, TRBD2 (5 bases). The CDR3 is 14 amino acids. Trimming removed 0 bases from V and 5 bases from J, with 11 bases in between. From germline, CDR1 is SGHNT and CDR2 YYREEE (reference sequence). The CDR3 coding sequence is TGTGCCAGCAGCTTGGCAATAGCGTTGGAGACCCAGTACTTC. Translated, it gives CASSLAIALETQYF.

This clonotype was seen a handful of times. The V call is TRBV3-1, the J call TRBJ2-7; 12 nucleotides line up with TRBD2. The germline CDR1 and CDR2 sequences are LGHDT and YNNKEL (reference sequence). CDR3 length: 18 residues. With 1 base clipped from V and 3 bases from J, the junction kept 10 bases outside the gene matches. For the CDR3, the DNA is TGTGCCAGCAGCCAAGGACTAGCGGGAGCAGCGGGAGACTACGAGCAGTACTTC. This codes for CASSQGLAGAAGDYEQYF.